The source of this T cell receptor beta chain is a study of technical replicates of blood from four donors. Turning to this clone: Other DNA sequences within the sample encode an identical CDR3.

Sequenced by immunoSEQ multiplex PCR; TCRdb stores in-frame clones only, minus some. The sample shows approximately 100,000 clones, approximately 96% of them seen only once. The receptor comes from a human donor in good health. What was sequenced was T cells isolated from PBMCs.

CDR3 residues: CASSQTGNTEAFF. CDR3 nucleotides: TGTGCCAGTAGCCAGACTGGGAACACTGAAGCTTTCTTT. The rearrangement uses TRBV19 and TRBJ1-1; D call uncertain. CDR1 is LNHDA, CDR2 SQIVND, per germline (reference sequence). V was shortened by 6 bases and J by 1 base, with 9 bases between the two germline ends. This CDR3 has 13 amino acids.